Following are 9 T cell receptor beta chains from one sample sequenced in a study of CD8 T cells in Susac syndrome. Random hexamers were used to reverse transcribe the RNA input (about 0.5 to 1 ug). TCRdb reprocessed the immunoSEQ multiplex PCR reads with MiXCR, giving one entry per CDR3 protein. The data hold more than 150,000 distinct CDR3 sequences, with over 90% observed a single time. The sample comprised CD8+ T cells from PBMCs. The receptors were gathered from a human donor with Susac syndrome.

V is TRBV4-1 and J is TRBJ2-2; 7 positions match TRBD1. The CDR3 is made up of 17 amino acids. Unmatched junction bases numbered 9, after V lost 0 bases and J lost 5 bases. From germline, CDR1 is MGHRA and CDR2 YSYEKL. The DNA of the CDR3 is TGCGCCAGCAGCCAAGATGAGGGGGCGGGCTTAACCGGGGAGCTGTTTTTT. It codes for CASSQDEGAGLTGELFF.

CDR3 DNA: TGTGCCAGCAGCTTAGCCAGCGGACTTCCCTACGAGCAGTACTTC. As protein: CASSLASGLPYEQYF. The rearrangement links TRBV7-8 to TRBJ2-7; a possible D gene is TRBD2 (5 bases). The V and J ends lost 0 bases and 2 bases respectively, with 11 bases between them. There are 15 residues in the CDR3. CDR1 is SGHVS and CDR2 is FQNEAQ in the germline V gene.

V is TRBV15 and J is TRBJ2-1; unclear D gene. This CDR3 is 12 amino acids long. V lost 3 bases and J lost 6, with 6 bases in between. The germline CDR1 and CDR2 sequences are LNHNV and YYDKDF (reference sequence). The CDR3: CATSSASNEQFF. The CDR3 coding sequence is TGTGCCACCAGCAGTGCGAGCAATGAGCAGTTCTTC.

The chain employs TRBV20-1 and TRBJ2-7; the D gene is possibly TRBD2 (5 bases). Germline CDR1 DFQATT, CDR2 SNEGSKA (reference sequence). V gave up 1 base and J gave up 1 base, with 8 bases separating them. The CDR3 spans 13 residues. Here the CDR3 DNA reads TGCAGTGCTAGAGCCCCGGGGTCCTACGAGCAGTACTTC. Translation gives CSARAPGSYEQYF.

In DNA, the CDR3 is TGTGCCTGGAGTCTTACTGATAACTATGGCTACACCTTC. Protein product: CAWSLTDNYGYTF. The chain employs TRBV30 and TRBJ1-2; D is unclear. Per germline, CDR1 GTSNPN and CDR2 SVGIG (reference sequence). This CDR3 is built from 13 residues. V was shortened by 2 bases and J by 1 base, with 8 bases between the two germline ends.

The chain joins TRBV9 to TRBJ2-2; TRBD1 might be the D (5 bases). From germline, CDR1 is SGDLS and CDR2 YYNGEE. V lost 5 bases and J 1 base, leaving 9 bases between the germline ends. CDR3 size: 14 residues. CDR3 nucleotide sequence: TGTGCCAGCAGACTCGGACAGAACACCGGGGAGCTGTTTTTT. Amino acid sequence: CASRLGQNTGELFF.

This sequence joins TRBV29-1 and TRBJ2-1; 10 bases align to TRBD1. V shed 4 bases, J shed 9 bases, and the junction held 6 bases outside the gene matches. The CDR3 spans 13 residues. CDR1 SQVTM and CDR2 ANQGSEA come from the germline V gene. The CDR3 protein is CSVGPGQGTEQFF. The DNA for the CDR3 is TGCAGCGTTGGACCGGGACAGGGGACTGAGCAGTTCTTC.

The genes are TRBV27 and TRBJ1-1; D may be TRBD1 (5 bases). V gave up 3 bases and J gave up 0 bases, with 11 bases separating them. The germline V gene encodes CDR1 MNHEY and CDR2 SMNVEV (reference sequence). This CDR3 is 15 amino acids long. The DNA of the CDR3 is TGTGCCAGCAGTTTGGCGGGGACCTTGAACACTGAAGCTTTCTTT. Protein product: CASSLAGTLNTEAFF.

V is TRBV6-5 and J is TRBJ1-2, with TRBD1 identical over 7 bases. V lost 6 bases and J lost 6; bases outside the gene matches: 7. CDR3 size: 13 residues. Germline loops: CDR1 MNHEY, CDR2 SVGAGI. In DNA, the CDR3 is TGTGCCAGCAGACCAGACAGGGTTGATGGCTACACCTTC. It is translated as CASRPDRVDGYTF.